The sequence of this T cell receptor (beta chain) was determined in a study of CD8 T cells in Susac syndrome. Random hexamers primed reverse transcription of about 0.45 to 1 ug RNA. The CDR3 of TCR beta was amplified by immunoSEQ multiplex PCR across 54 Vbeta and 13 Jbeta. TCRdb recomputed calls from the immunoSEQ multiplex PCR reads with MiXCR, one row per CDR3 protein. This table holds more than 65,000 distinct CDR3 sequences, just under 95% found once. This CDR3 contains 15 residues. The germline V gene encodes CDR1 MGHDK and CDR2 SYGVNS. Between the trimmed V and J ends, which lost 1 base and 3 bases, there was a span of 13 bases. Negative magnetic isolation gave CD8+ and CD4+ cells; FACS enriched CD8+ TEMRA.

The rearrangement uses TRBV25-1 and TRBJ2-7; D not resolved. This clonotype was sampled from a human donor in good health. The sample comprised CD8+ T cells from PBMCs. The CDR3 DNA reads TGTGCCAGCAGTGAATTGAAGGGCCCCTTCTACGAGCAGTACTTC. Its protein is CASSELKGPFYEQYF.